The 9 T cell receptor beta chains below were found in one sample sequenced in a study of cytomegalovirus exposure and HLA in healthy donors. The PCR contained 60 Vbeta and 13 Jbeta primers. Sequencing used immunoSEQ multiplex PCR; TCRdb keeps in-frame clones, though not all of them. Of fewer than 120,000 clones detected, nearly 80% appear once; the ten largest clones hold 1.3%. Input material: PBMCs. Source of these receptors: a woman aged 25-40 years in good health and CMV-seronegative.

This chain uses TRBV5-4 with TRBJ2-1, with D tentatively TRBD2 (6 bases). The CDR3 runs to 14 residues. Germline CDR1 is SGHNT and CDR2 is YYREEE (reference sequence). The ends were cut back, 2 bases at V and 7 bases at J, with 13 bases in the middle. DNA for the CDR3: TGTGCCAGCAGCTTTGGCGGGATTCGGAATGAGCAGTTCTTC. It translates to CASSFGGIRNEQFF.

This sequence joins TRBV6-5 and TRBJ1-2; D perhaps matches TRBD1 (5 bases). V lost 6 bases, J lost 4 bases, and 15 bases lay in between. The CDR3 is made up of 14 amino acids. Per the germline V gene, CDR1 is MNHEY and CDR2 is SVGAGI. The chain's CDR3 is CASRGRGVRYGYTF. DNA for the CDR3: TGTGCCAGCAGGGGGAGGGGTGTTCGCTATGGCTACACCTTC.

V gene TRBV7-2 combines with J gene TRBJ1-5; tentative D call: TRBD1 (6 bases). V was clipped by 2 bases and J by 3 bases, with 11 bases between them. CDR1 SGHTA and CDR2 FQGNSA come from the germline V gene. CDR3 size: 15 residues. CDR3 sequence reads: CASSLTGSYNQPQHF. The CDR3 DNA follows: TGTGCCAGCAGCTTAACAGGGTCGTACAATCAGCCCCAGCATTTT.

This chain joins TRBV7-6 and TRBJ2-3, with TRBD2 matching 14 bases. Germline values: CDR1 SGHVS, CDR2 FNYEAQ. The trim removed 4 bases at V and 3 bases at J, leaving 6 bases unmatched. This CDR3 region has 17 residues. The DNA for the CDR3 is TGTGCCAGCAGCTCGGGACTAGCGGGAGTTTCTACAGATACGCAGTATTTT. Translating gives CASSSGLAGVSTDTQYF.

This chain links TRBV20-1 with TRBJ2-7; D is uncertain. This CDR3 contains 11 residues. Trimming stripped 3 bases from V and 6 bases from J, with 9 bases between. Germline CDR1 DFQATT, CDR2 SNEGSKA (reference sequence). The CDR3 protein is CSASGQSEQYF. For the CDR3, the DNA is TGCAGTGCTAGTGGGCAATCCGAGCAGTACTTC.

The chain joins TRBV15 to TRBJ2-5, with TRBD1 matching 8 bases. In germline, CDR1 is LNHNV, CDR2 YYDKDF (reference sequence). The V segment lost 3 bases and the J segment 2 bases; nucleotides outside the gene matches: 2. The CDR3 has 14 amino acids. CDR3 amino acids: CATSRRDRQETQYF. The CDR3 DNA reads as TGTGCCACCAGCAGGCGGGACAGGCAAGAGACCCAGTACTTC.

The gene calls are TRBV27 and TRBJ1-1, with D possibly TRBD1 on 5 matching bases. Germline lookup yields CDR1 MNHEY and CDR2 SMNVEV (reference sequence). V shed 2 bases and J shed 0 bases, with 7 bases lying between them. There are 14 residues in the CDR3. CDR3 nucleotide sequence: TGTGCCAGCAGTTTAGCAGGGATGAACACTGAAGCTTTCTTT. The encoded protein is CASSLAGMNTEAFF.

This clone was detected only a few times. The chain combines TRBV5-4 with TRBJ2-1; the D gene is possibly TRBD1 (5 bases). CDR3 size: 17 residues. CDR1 and CDR2 (germline): SGHNT, YYREEE (reference sequence). Trimming cost V 4 bases and J 0 bases, with 17 bases left between them. CDR3 amino acids: CASSAQGKGSSYNEQFF. The CDR3 DNA reads TGTGCCAGCAGCGCTCAGGGAAAGGGTAGCTCCTACAATGAGCAGTTCTTC. Together with reference TRBV5-4 and TRBJ2-1, the CDR3 gives the full variable domain: ETGVTQSPTHLIKTRGQQVTLRCSSQSGHNTVSWYQQALGQGPQFIFQYYREEENGRGNFPPRFSGLQFPNYSSELNVNALELDDSALYLCASSAQGKGSSYNEQFFGPGTRLTVL.

This clone showed up just once. The chain links TRBV15 to TRBJ1-5; D unclear. The CDR3 is 16 amino acids. Trimming left V 0 bases short and J 0 bases short, with 9 bases between. Germline CDR1 and CDR2: LNHNV and YYDKDF (reference sequence). The CDR3 reads CATSREAGYSNQPQHF. CDR3 nucleotide sequence: TGTGCCACCAGCAGAGAGGCAGGTTATAGCAATCAGCCCCAGCATTTT.